This TCR beta chain was sequenced during a study of PD-1 blockade in mismatch repair-deficient tumors. Using immunoSEQ multiplex PCR, the repertoire was profiled, and TCRdb retains in-frame clones only, with some absent. The table shows more than 40,000 clones, with around 80% occurring only once. For this clone: What it binds is unknown.

Whole-study results and caveats: Rapid post-treatment expansion, then contraction, generally preceding radiologic response, marked tumor-resident clones.

TCR sequencing covered a few patients who responded to pembrolizumab. The germline V gene encodes CDR1 SNHLY and CDR2 FYNNEI. V lost 4 bases and J lost 4; bases outside the gene matches: 6. The CDR3 runs to 16 residues. Specimen: peripheral blood, collected 4 weeks after starting pembrolizumab. The chain recombines TRBV2 with TRBJ2-1; the match to TRBD2 covers 11 bases. The clonotype originates from an adult with mismatch repair-deficient cancer. The CDR3 sequence: CASSVMTSGAYNEQFF. The DNA for the CDR3 is TGTGCCAGCAGTGTCATGACTAGCGGGGCATACAATGAGCAGTTCTTC.